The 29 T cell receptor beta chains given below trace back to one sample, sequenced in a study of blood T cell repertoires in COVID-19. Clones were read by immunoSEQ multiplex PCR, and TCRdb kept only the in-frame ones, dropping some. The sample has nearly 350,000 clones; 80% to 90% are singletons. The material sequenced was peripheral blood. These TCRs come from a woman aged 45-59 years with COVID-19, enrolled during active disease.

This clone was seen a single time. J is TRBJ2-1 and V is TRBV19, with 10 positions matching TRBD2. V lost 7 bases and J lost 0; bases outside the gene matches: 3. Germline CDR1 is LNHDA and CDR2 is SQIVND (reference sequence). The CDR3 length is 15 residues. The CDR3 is CASNSGGSSYNEQFF. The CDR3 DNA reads TGTGCCAGTAATAGCGGGGGGAGCTCCTACAATGAGCAGTTCTTC.

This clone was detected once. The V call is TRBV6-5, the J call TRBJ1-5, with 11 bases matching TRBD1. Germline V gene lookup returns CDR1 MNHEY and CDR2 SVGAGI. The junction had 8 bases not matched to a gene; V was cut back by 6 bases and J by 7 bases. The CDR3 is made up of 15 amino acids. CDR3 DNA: TGTGCCAGCAGCATGCGGACAGGGGGCGACCAGCCCCAGCATTTT. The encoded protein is CASSMRTGGDQPQHF.

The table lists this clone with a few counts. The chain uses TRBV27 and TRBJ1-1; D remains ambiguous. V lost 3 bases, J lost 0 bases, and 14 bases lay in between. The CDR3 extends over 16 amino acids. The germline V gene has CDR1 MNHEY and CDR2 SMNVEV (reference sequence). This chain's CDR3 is CASSFGVIFMNTEAFF. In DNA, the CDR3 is TGTGCCAGCAGTTTTGGAGTTATTTTCATGAACACTGAAGCTTTCTTT.

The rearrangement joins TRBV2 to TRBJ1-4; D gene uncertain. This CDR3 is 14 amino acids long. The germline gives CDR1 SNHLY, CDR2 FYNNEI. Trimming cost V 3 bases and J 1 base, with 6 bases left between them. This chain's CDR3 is CASSDELTNEKLFF. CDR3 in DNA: TGTGCCAGCAGTGACGAGCTAACTAATGAAAAACTGTTTTTT.

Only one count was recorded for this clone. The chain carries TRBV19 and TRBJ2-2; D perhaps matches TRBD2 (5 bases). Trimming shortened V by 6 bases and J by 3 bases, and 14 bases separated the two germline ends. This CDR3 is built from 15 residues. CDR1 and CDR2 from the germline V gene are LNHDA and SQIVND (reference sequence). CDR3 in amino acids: CASRSVPGDTGELFF. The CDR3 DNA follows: TGTGCCAGTAGATCGGTCCCCGGGGACACCGGGGAGCTGTTTTTT.

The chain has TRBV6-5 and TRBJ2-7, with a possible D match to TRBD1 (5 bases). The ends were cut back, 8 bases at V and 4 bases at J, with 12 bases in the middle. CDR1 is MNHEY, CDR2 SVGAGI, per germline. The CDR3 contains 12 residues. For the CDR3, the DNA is TGTGCCAGCGCGGCAGGGAATTACGAGCAGTACTTC. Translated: CASAAGNYEQYF.

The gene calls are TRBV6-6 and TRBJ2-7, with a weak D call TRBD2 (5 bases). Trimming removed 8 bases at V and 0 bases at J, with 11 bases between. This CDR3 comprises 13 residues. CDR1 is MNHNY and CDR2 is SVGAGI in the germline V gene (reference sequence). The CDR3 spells CASEGGSSYEQYF. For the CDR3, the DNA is TGTGCCAGCGAGGGTGGATCCTCCTACGAGCAGTACTTC.

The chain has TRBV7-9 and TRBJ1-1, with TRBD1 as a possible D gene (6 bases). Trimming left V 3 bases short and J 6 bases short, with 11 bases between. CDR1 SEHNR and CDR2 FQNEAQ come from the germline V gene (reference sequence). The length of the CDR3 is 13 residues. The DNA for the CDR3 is TGTGCCAGCAGCTTTCTACAGGGTCCTGAAGCTTTCTTT. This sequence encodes CASSFLQGPEAFF. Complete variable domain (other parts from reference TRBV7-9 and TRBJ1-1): DTGVSQNPRHKITKRGQNVTFRCDPISEHNRLYWYRQTLGQGPEFLTYFQNEAQLEKSRLLSDRFSAERPKGSFSTLEIQRTEQGDSAMYLCASSFLQGPEAFFGQGTRLTVV.

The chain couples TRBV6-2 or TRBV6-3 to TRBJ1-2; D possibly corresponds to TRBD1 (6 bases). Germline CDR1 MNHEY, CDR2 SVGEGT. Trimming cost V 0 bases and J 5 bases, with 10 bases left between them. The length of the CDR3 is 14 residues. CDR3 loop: CASSYSTGLYGYTF. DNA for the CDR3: TGTGCCAGCAGTTACTCAACAGGGTTGTATGGCTACACCTTC.

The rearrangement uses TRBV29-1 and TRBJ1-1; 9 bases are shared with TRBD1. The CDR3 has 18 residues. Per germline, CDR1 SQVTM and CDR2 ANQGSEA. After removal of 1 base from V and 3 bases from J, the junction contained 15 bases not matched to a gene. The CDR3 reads CSVEGDRTGDHSDTEAFF. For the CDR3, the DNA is TGCAGCGTTGAAGGGGACCGGACAGGGGATCATTCGGACACTGAAGCTTTCTTT.

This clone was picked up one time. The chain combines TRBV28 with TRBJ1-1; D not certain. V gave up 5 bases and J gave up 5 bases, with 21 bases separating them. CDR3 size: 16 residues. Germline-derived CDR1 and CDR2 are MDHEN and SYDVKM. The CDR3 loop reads CASSPHTRSGRTEAFF. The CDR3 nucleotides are TGTGCCAGCAGTCCTCACACCCGCAGCGGGCGAACTGAAGCTTTCTTT.

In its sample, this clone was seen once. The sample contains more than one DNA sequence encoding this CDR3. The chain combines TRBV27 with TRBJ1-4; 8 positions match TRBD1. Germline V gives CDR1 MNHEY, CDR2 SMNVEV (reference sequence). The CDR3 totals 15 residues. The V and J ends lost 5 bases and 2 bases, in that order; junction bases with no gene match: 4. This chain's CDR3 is CASSARDRTNEKLFF. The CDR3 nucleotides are TGTGCCAGCAGTGCCCGGGACAGGACTAATGAAAAACTGTTTTTT.

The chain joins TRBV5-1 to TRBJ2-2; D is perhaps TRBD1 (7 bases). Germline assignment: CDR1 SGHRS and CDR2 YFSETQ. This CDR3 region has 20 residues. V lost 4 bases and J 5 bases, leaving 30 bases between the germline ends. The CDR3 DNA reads TGCGCCAGCAGCGGCCAGGGGGGTCAAAGGGCGAACGTAGGAACCGGGGAGCTGTTTTTT. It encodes CASSGQGGQRANVGTGELFF.

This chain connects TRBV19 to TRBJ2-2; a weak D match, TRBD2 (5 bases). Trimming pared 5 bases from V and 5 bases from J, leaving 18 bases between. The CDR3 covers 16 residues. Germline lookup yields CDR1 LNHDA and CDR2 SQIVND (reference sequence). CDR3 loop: CASSPIVGRITGELFF. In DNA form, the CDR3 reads TGTGCCAGTAGTCCCATAGTAGGGAGAATAACCGGGGAGCTGTTTTTT.

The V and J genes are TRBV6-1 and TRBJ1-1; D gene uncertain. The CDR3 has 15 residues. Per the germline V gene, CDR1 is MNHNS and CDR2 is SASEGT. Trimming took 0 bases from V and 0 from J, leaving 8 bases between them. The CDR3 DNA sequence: TGTGCCAGCAGTGAAGCAGACACCCTGAACACTGAAGCTTTCTTT. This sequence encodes CASSEADTLNTEAFF.

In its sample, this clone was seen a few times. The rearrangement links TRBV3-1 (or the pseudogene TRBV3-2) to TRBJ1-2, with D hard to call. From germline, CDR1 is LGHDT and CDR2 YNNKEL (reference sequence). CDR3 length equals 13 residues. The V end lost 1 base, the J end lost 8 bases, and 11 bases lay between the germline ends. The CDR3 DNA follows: TGTGCCAGCAGCCAAGCTTTGCGGCAAGGCTACACCTTC. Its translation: CASSQALRQGYTF.

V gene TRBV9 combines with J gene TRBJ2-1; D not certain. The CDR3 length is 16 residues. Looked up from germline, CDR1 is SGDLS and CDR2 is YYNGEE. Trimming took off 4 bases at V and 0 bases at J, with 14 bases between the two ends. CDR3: CASSFTWSSSYNEQFF. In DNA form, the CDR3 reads TGTGCCAGCAGCTTTACTTGGAGCAGCTCCTACAATGAGCAGTTCTTC.

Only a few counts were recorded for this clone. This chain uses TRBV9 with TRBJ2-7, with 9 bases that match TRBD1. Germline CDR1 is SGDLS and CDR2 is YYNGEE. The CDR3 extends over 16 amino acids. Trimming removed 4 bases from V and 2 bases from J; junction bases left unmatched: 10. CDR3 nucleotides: TGTGCCAGCAGCACCATGACCGGGACAGGGCCCTACGAGCAGTACTTC. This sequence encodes CASSTMTGTGPYEQYF. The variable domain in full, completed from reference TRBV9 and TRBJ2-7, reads DSGVTQTPKHLITATGQRVTLRCSPRSGDLSVYWYQQSLDQGLQFLIQYYNGEERAKGNILERFSAQQFPDLHSELNLSSLELGDSALYFCASSTMTGTGPYEQYFGPGTRLTVT.

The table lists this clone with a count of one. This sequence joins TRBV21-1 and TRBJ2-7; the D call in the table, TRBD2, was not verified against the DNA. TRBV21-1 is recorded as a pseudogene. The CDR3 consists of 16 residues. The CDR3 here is CASSSHRDLSTYEQYF. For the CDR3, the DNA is TGTGCCAGCAGCTCCCACCGGGACTTATCCACCTACGAGCAGTACTTC.

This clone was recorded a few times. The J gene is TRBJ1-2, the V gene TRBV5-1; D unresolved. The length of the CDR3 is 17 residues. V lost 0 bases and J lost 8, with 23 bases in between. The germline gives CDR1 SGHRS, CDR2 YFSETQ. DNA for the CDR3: TGCGCCAGCAGCTTGGGTTTCTCCCGGGAAGAAAGTGGCGGCTACACCTTC. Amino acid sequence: CASSLGFSREESGGYTF.

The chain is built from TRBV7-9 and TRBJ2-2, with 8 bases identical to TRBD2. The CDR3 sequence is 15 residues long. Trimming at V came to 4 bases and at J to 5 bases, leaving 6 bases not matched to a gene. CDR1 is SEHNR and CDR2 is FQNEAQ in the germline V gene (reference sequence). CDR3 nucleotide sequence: TGTGCCAGCAGCTCAAGGGCTAGCGGGACCGGGGAGCTGTTTTTT. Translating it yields CASSSRASGTGELFF. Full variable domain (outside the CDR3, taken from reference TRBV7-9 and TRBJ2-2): DTGVSQNPRHKITKRGQNVTFRCDPISEHNRLYWYRQTLGQGPEFLTYFQNEAQLEKSRLLSDRFSAERPKGSFSTLEIQRTEQGDSAMYLCASSSRASGTGELFFGEGSRLTVL.

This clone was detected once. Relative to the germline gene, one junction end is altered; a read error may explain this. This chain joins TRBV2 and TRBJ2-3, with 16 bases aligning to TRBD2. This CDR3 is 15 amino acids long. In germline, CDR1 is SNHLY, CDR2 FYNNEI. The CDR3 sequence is CASRKESGTSGRARF. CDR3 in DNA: TGTGCCAGCAGGAAAGAATCCGGGACTAGCGGGAGGGCCAGGTTT.

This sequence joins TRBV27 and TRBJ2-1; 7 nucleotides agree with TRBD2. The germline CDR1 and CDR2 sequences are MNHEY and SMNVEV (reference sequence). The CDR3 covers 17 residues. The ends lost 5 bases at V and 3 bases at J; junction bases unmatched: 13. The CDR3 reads CASSRGVLAARYNEQFF. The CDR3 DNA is TGTGCCAGCAGTCGGGGGGTTCTAGCGGCACGCTACAATGAGCAGTTCTTC.

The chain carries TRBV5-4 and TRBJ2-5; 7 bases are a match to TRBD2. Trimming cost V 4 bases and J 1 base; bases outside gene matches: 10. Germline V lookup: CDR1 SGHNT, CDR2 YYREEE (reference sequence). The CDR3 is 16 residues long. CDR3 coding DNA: TGTGCCAGCAGCAGCCCGGGGGGAGGGATCCAAGAGACCCAGTACTTC. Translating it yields CASSSPGGGIQETQYF. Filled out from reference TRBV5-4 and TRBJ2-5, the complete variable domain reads ETGVTQSPTHLIKTRGQQVTLRCSSQSGHNTVSWYQQALGQGPQFIFQYYREEENGRGNFPPRFSGLQFPNYSSELNVNALELDDSALYLCASSSPGGGIQETQYFGPGTRLLVL.

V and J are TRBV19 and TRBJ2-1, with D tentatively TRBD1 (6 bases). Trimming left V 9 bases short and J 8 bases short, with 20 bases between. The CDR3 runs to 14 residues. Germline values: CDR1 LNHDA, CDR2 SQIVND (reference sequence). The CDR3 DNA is TGTGCCAGCATGCCCGGGACAAACGTCGATGAGCAGTTCTTC. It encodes CASMPGTNVDEQFF.

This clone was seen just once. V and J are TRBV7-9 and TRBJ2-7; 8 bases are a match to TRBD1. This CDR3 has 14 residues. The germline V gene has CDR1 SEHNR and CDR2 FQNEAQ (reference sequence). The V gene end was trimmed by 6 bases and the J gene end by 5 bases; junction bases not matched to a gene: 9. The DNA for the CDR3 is TGTGCCAGCAGTTACACGACAGGGGAGGACGAGCAGTACTTC. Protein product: CASSYTTGEDEQYF.

The CDR3, as DNA: TGTGCCAGCGCGTATAACTACGAGCAGTACTTC. Its protein product is CASAYNYEQYF. This chain links TRBV2 with TRBJ2-7; D remains ambiguous. The CDR3 spans 11 residues. The ends were cut back, 8 bases at V and 3 bases at J, with 8 bases in the middle. Germline lookup yields CDR1 SNHLY and CDR2 FYNNEI.

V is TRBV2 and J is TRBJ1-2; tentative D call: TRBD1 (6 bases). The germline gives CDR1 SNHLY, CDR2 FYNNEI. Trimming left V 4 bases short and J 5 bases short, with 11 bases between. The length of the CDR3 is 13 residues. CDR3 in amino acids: CASSVAGEYGYTF. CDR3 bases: TGTGCCAGCAGTGTGGCAGGGGAGTATGGCTACACCTTC.

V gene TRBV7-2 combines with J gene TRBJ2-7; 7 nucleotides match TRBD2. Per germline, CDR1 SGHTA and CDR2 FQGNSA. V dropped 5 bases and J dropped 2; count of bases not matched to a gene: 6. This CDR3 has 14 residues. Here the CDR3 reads CASSDSGFPYEQYF. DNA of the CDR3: TGTGCCAGCAGCGATAGCGGGTTCCCCTACGAGCAGTACTTC.